A selection of T cell receptor beta chains follows, all from one sample in a study of shared clonotypes between healthy human individuals. The table came from immunoSEQ multiplex PCR; TCRdb's copy has only in-frame clones and leaves some out. The repertoire includes about 670,000 clones, 72% of them detected once, and 1.5% to 2% sits in the top ten. Sequencing input: memory CD4+ T cells sorted from blood. These receptors were collected from a woman in her twenties or thirties in good health. Each CDR3 is given without its conserved first and last residue. Fields, in order: J gene, CDR3 length, V gene, CDR3 protein.

J gene: TRBJ2-1
CDR3 length: 13
V gene: TRBV28
CDR3 protein: ASSPTGLSDNEQF

J gene: TRBJ2-1
CDR3 length: 13
V gene: TRBV11-2
CDR3 protein: ASSFTGQANNEQF

J gene: TRBJ2-7
CDR3 length: 11
V gene: TRBV6-1
CDR3 protein: ASSPRGLWEQY

J gene: TRBJ2-7
CDR3 length: 12
V gene: TRBV6-6
CDR3 protein: ASRPGLNVNEQY

J gene: TRBJ1-2
CDR3 length: 13
V gene: TRBV21-1
CDR3 protein: ASSNDSRGVGGYT

J gene: TRBJ1-2
CDR3 length: 18
V gene: TRBV28
CDR3 protein: ASSLFRAGHAFSLGYGYT

J gene: TRBJ1-6
CDR3 length: 11
V gene: TRBV4-1
CDR3 protein: ASSQVTDSPLH

J gene: TRBJ2-2
CDR3 length: 12
V gene: TRBV19
CDR3 protein: AATGSRNTGELF

J gene: TRBJ1-2
CDR3 length: 11
V gene: TRBV28
CDR3 protein: ASSFSRNYGYT

J gene: TRBJ2-5
CDR3 length: 9
V gene: TRBV5-4
CDR3 protein: ASSSRETQY

J gene: TRBJ2-3
CDR3 length: 17
V gene: TRBV27
CDR3 protein: ASSHPPGLAGKLGYTQY

J gene: TRBJ2-7
CDR3 length: 12
V gene: TRBV6-1
CDR3 protein: ASSELLGGYEQY

J gene: TRBJ1-1
CDR3 length: 11
V gene: TRBV7-7
CDR3 protein: ASSSQMNTEAF

J gene: TRBJ1-1
CDR3 length: 14
V gene: TRBV5-4
CDR3 protein: ASRPPGRTMNTEAF

J gene: TRBJ2-5
CDR3 length: 12
V gene: TRBV7-9
CDR3 protein: ASSPNTGEGTQY

J gene: TRBJ1-5
CDR3 length: 12
V gene: TRBV6-1
CDR3 protein: ASSDNRAAQPQH

J gene: TRBJ2-2
CDR3 length: 14
V gene: TRBV5-1
CDR3 protein: ASSYGTGVSTGELF

J gene: TRBJ2-7
CDR3 length: 14
V gene: TRBV6-6
CDR3 protein: ASSERLAGASDEQY

J gene: TRBJ2-2
CDR3 length: 12
V gene: TRBV7-2
CDR3 protein: ASSPARNTGELF

J gene: TRBJ1-5
CDR3 length: 14
V gene: TRBV7-9
CDR3 protein: ASSQGATKGNQPQH

J gene: TRBJ2-3
CDR3 length: 13
V gene: TRBV6-4
CDR3 protein: ASSDVLAGLDTQY

J gene: TRBJ2-5
CDR3 length: 12
V gene: TRBV2
CDR3 protein: ASSPLGVQETQY

J gene: TRBJ2-1
CDR3 length: 11
V gene: TRBV2
CDR3 protein: ASTQGSGLNEF

J gene: TRBJ2-7
CDR3 length: 11
V gene: TRBV7-9
CDR3 protein: ASSQGQLYEQY

J gene: TRBJ2-5
CDR3 length: 10
V gene: TRBV30
CDR3 protein: AWNTAGETQY

J gene: TRBJ1-5
CDR3 length: 13
V gene: TRBV5-6
CDR3 protein: ASTLWGQGYQPQH

J gene: TRBJ1-2
CDR3 length: 12
V gene: TRBV18
CDR3 protein: ASSPGNYNYGYT

J gene: TRBJ2-2
CDR3 length: 13
V gene: TRBV18
CDR3 protein: ASSSVRENRGELF

J gene: -
CDR3 length: 11
V gene: TRBV19
CDR3 protein: ANAETTVYEQY

J gene: TRBJ1-1
CDR3 length: 10
V gene: TRBV25-1
CDR3 protein: ASSGSGTEAF

J gene: TRBJ2-7
CDR3 length: 10
V gene: TRBV25-1
CDR3 protein: ASSRSSNEQY

J gene: TRBJ2-7
CDR3 length: 11
V gene: TRBV27
CDR3 protein: ASRRDSKYEQY

J gene: TRBJ2-2
CDR3 length: 14
V gene: TRBV7-2
CDR3 protein: ASSLELAANTGELF

J gene: TRBJ2-3
CDR3 length: 10
V gene: TRBV9
CDR3 protein: ASSSEGNTQY

J gene: TRBJ2-7
CDR3 length: 14
V gene: TRBV9
CDR3 protein: ASSEGLAGGGYEQY

J gene: TRBJ1-5
CDR3 length: 12
V gene: TRBV18
CDR3 protein: ASSPQERTEIQH

J gene: TRBJ1-1
CDR3 length: 13
V gene: TRBV7-3
CDR3 protein: ASSPSGTDNTEAF

J gene: TRBJ2-2
CDR3 length: 15
V gene: TRBV5-4
CDR3 protein: ASSLTVLAGVSGELF

J gene: -
CDR3 length: 10
V gene: TRBV30
CDR3 protein: AWRDKDYEQY

J gene: TRBJ2-1
CDR3 length: 13
V gene: TRBV5-1
CDR3 protein: ASSLASGGYNEQF

J gene: TRBJ2-5
CDR3 length: 13
V gene: TRBV9
CDR3 protein: ASSATAGRMETQY

J gene: TRBJ1-2
CDR3 length: 14
V gene: TRBV7-2
CDR3 protein: ASSLSDRGQGDGYT

J gene: TRBJ1-2
CDR3 length: 11
V gene: TRBV2
CDR3 protein: ASSLTGGDGYT

J gene: TRBJ1-2
CDR3 length: 14
V gene: TRBV29-1
CDR3 protein: SVRRTGIGRGDGYT

J gene: TRBJ1-2
CDR3 length: 13
V gene: TRBV28
CDR3 protein: ASTTPPTSRYGYT

J gene: TRBJ2-5
CDR3 length: 13
V gene: TRBV28
CDR3 protein: ASRIGQGISETQY

J gene: TRBJ2-4
CDR3 length: 10
V gene: TRBV9
CDR3 protein: ASSRGEDIQY